This TCR beta chain was retrieved from a study of cytomegalovirus exposure and HLA in healthy donors (dated by TCRdb to the late 2010s). Notes on the research overall: A later analysis indicated that the 130 or so validation repertoires were generated on the platform also employed for the roughly 730 repertoires of the first cohort. The study aimed to test whether cataloging public T cell receptors could reveal signatures of past pathogen exposure. In addition to the first cohort of approximately 670 subjects, a separate validation cohort of approximately 130 different subjects was used. To predict cytomegalovirus infection status, the study brought together high-throughput TCR immunosequencing, statistical association of individual TCRs with disease status, and machine learning.

The donors were included in the validation cohort of 120 subjects, a group kept apart from the roughly 730-subject first cohort. CDR1 is given as KGHSH and CDR2 as LQKENI, both from the germline V gene. The cysteine opens and the phenylalanine closes a CDR3 of 17 amino acids. Of the read, only the CDR3 DNA is kept; its 51 bases are in frame from base 1. V lost 3 bases and J lost 1 base, and the count of bases not matched to a germline gene is 9. With respect to this clone: It has no known antigen specificity. Per-base quality was not reported, and no clone a single base away is much larger than it.

The library was produced with the immunoSEQ multiplex PCR assay. On the study's bioinformatics: To diagnose cytomegalovirus status from the catalog of TCR beta chain sequences, a statistical classification framework was built. Drawn from immuneACCESS, this table holds only the in-frame rearrangements with V and J called that TCRdb kept. Clones are partly lost; checked studies trace under half to an unresolved V gene and leave the rest unexplained. V and J calls and clone size are copied from that table; D and trimming were computed from the DNA. The sample profile shows around 120,000 clones; about nine tenths of them were found once. Roughly 4.4% of the sample is taken by the ten largest. The paper's findings and limits, for the study overall: While some public TCRs were present in many individuals, most TCR sequences turned up only very rarely across donors. In both the original and validation cohorts, the classifier was reported to diagnose cytomegalovirus status with high specificity and sensitivity. A total of about 150 TCR beta chains were listed by the study as associated with cytomegalovirus. The validation cohort had no HLA typing available for a later analysis, so co-occurrence within that cohort was assessed over all 110 or so repertoires. According to the authors, the approach could potentially be generalized to other disease states and immunological phenotypes. In a later analysis, TCRs clustered in the first cohort were found to also tend to co-occur in the 120 or so validation repertoires, with approximately 95% of cluster scores above 0. A few of the identified cytomegalovirus-associated TCR beta chains were confirmed in vitro to be specific for cytomegalovirus antigens.

Recombination connected TRBV18 to TRBJ1-1, and TRBD1 matches 9 of the central bases. Sample: PBMCs. This receptor was taken from a man between 18 and 29 years old in good health and CMV-seropositive. The nucleotide sequence is TGTGCCAGCTCACCTCGATCCGGACAGGGGTGGAACACTGAAGCTTTCTTT. It encodes CASSPRSGQGWNTEAFF.